The 12 T cell receptor beta chains listed next were all sequenced from one sample in a study of cytomegalovirus exposure and HLA in healthy donors. Vbeta (60) and Jbeta (13) primers were used in the PCR. TCRdb's copy holds only in-frame clones and misses some; the assay was immunoSEQ multiplex PCR. The table lists some 150,000 clones, around 69% of them singletons. Sequences were obtained from PBMCs. The receptors were sampled from a man in his 60s in good health and CMV-seronegative.

The chain links TRBV19 to TRBJ1-6; 7 nucleotides line up with TRBD1. J gave up 10 bases and V 1 base, and 10 bases lay outside the gene matches. Germline CDR1 is LNHDA and CDR2 is SQIVND (reference sequence). The CDR3 loop spans 16 amino acids. In DNA form, the CDR3 reads TGTGCCAGTAGTATAGGAGTCGACAGGGTAGGCTCACCCCTCCACTTT. Amino acid sequence: CASSIGVDRVGSPLHF.

The rearrangement uses TRBV10-3 and TRBJ2-3; D uncertain. Per the germline V gene, CDR1 is ENHRY and CDR2 is SYGVKD. The ends were cut back, 2 bases at V and 1 base at J, with 13 bases in the middle. This CDR3 contains 16 residues. This chain's CDR3 is CAISEPPGKRTDTQYF. Here the CDR3 DNA reads TGTGCCATCAGTGAGCCTCCAGGCAAACGCACAGATACGCAGTATTTT.

The CDR3 DNA reads as TGTGCCAGCAGAAGTACTCTAGCCAAAAACATTCAGTACTTC. Amino acids: CASRSTLAKNIQYF. This chain connects TRBV28 to TRBJ2-4, with no clear D. Germline CDR1 is MDHEN and CDR2 is SYDVKM. V lost 6 bases, J lost 0 bases, and 9 bases lay in between. The CDR3 runs to 14 residues.

The chain is built from TRBV1 and TRBJ2-7; the table calls TRBD2, which could not be checked here. TRBV1 is flagged as a pseudogene. The CDR3 totals 14 residues. The CDR3 is CTSSPRTSSYEQYF. The CDR3 DNA sequence: TGCACCAGCAGCCCGAGGACTTCATCCTACGAGCAGTACTTC.

The genes are TRBV28 and TRBJ1-1; no clear D gene. The CDR3 contains 15 residues. V lost 4 bases and J 2 bases, leaving 14 bases between the germline ends. CDR1 is MDHEN, CDR2 SYDVKM, per germline. As DNA, the CDR3 is TGTGCCAGCAGTTCCCTCGGCAGAGGAAACACTGAAGCTTTCTTT. This encodes CASSSLGRGNTEAFF. Looking up the rest from reference TRBV28 and TRBJ1-1 gives the full variable domain: DVKVTQSSRYLVKRTGEKVFLECVQDMDHENMFWYRQDPGLGLRLIYFSYDVKMKEKGDIPEGYSVSREKKERFSLILESASTNQTSMYLCASSSLGRGNTEAFFGQGTRLTVV.

The V call is TRBV28, the J call TRBJ1-4, with 7 bases aligning to TRBD1. The germline CDR1 and CDR2 sequences are MDHEN and SYDVKM. This CDR3 is 12 amino acids long. The V and J ends lost 6 bases and 10 bases, in that order; junction bases with no gene match: 5. CDR3 residues: CASRTGDGKLFF. In DNA, the CDR3 is TGTGCCAGCAGAACAGGGGATGGAAAACTGTTTTTT.

Concerning this clone: The same CDR3 also results from other DNA sequences found in this sample. This chain uses TRBV9 with TRBJ1-1; the D is unclear. The V gene lost 4 bases and the J gene lost 0 bases, with 7 bases spanning the gap. Germline V gene data show CDR1 as SGDLS and CDR2 as YYNGEE. The CDR3 is 13 residues long. CDR3 in amino acids: CASSPLLNTEAFF. The CDR3 coding sequence is TGTGCCAGCAGCCCCCTCCTGAACACTGAAGCTTTCTTT.

The chain carries TRBV10-3 and TRBJ1-1; TRBD1 matches 7 bases. Germline V CDR1 and CDR2: ENHRY, SYGVKD. CDR3 size: 14 residues. V was clipped by 6 bases and J by 2 bases; unmatched bases: 6. The CDR3: CAIRGTAPNTEAFF. The DNA of the CDR3 is TGTGCCATCAGGGGGACAGCCCCAAACACTGAAGCTTTCTTT.

The chain employs TRBV5-1 and TRBJ1-3; TRBD1 is a possible D gene (6 bases). The ends were cut back, 0 bases at V and 4 bases at J, with 11 bases in the middle. The CDR3 has 15 residues. Germline V gene sequence: CDR1 SGHRS, CDR2 YFSETQ. CDR3 region: CASSLDAGDGNTIYF. As DNA, the CDR3 is TGCGCCAGCAGCTTGGATGCAGGGGACGGAAACACCATATATTTT.

The chain's CDR3 is CASSLGLDPSTDTQYF. CDR3 nucleotides: TGCGCCAGCAGCTTGGGACTAGACCCTAGCACAGATACGCAGTATTTT. The chain recombines TRBV5-1 with TRBJ2-3; perhaps TRBD2 as D (6 bases). V was cut by 0 bases and J by 0 bases, with 11 bases left in between. Germline-derived CDR1 and CDR2 are SGHRS and YFSETQ. The CDR3 has 16 residues.

The chain is built from TRBV2 and TRBJ2-2; 8 bases agree with TRBD1. Germline loops: CDR1 SNHLY, CDR2 FYNNEI. The junction had 9 bases not matched to a gene; V was cut back by 4 bases and J by 5 bases. The length of the CDR3 is 16 residues. CDR3 sequence: CASSVGQALGTGELFF. DNA for the CDR3: TGTGCCAGCAGTGTGGGACAGGCGTTGGGGACCGGGGAGCTGTTTTTT.

The chain uses TRBV6-1 and TRBJ2-5, with 11 bases that match TRBD2. The CDR3 length is 14 residues. Germline V CDR1 and CDR2: MNHNS, SASEGT. J was trimmed by 5 bases and V by 7 bases; bases with no gene match: 6. The CDR3 DNA is TGTGCCAGCAAGATCACTAGCGGGAGTGAGACCCAGTACTTC. Its translation: CASKITSGSETQYF.